Following are 27 T cell receptor beta chains from one sample sequenced in a study of OX40 agonist ivuxolimab in advanced cancers. TCRdb keeps only in-frame clones here, not all; method: immunoSEQ multiplex PCR. The sample yields tens of thousands of clones, 88% seen once. The sample consisted of CD4+ or CD8+ T cells sorted from blood, taken in a trial of the OX40 agonist ivuxolimab. These receptors were obtained from an adult with an advanced solid tumor such as melanoma, head and neck, liver or kidney cancer.

This clone turned up a few times. This chain joins TRBV7-9 and TRBJ1-3, with D unclear. Trimming cost V 4 bases and J 0 bases, with 4 bases left between them. There are 13 residues in the CDR3. Germline CDR1 reads SEHNR; CDR2 reads FQNEAQ (reference sequence). CDR3 protein: CASSSDSGNTIYF. CDR3 nucleotides: TGTGCCAGCAGCTCAGACTCTGGAAACACCATATATTTT.

This clone occurred once. The rearrangement joins TRBV5-4 to TRBJ2-2, with a possible D match to TRBD1 (5 bases). The germline V gene encodes CDR1 SGHNT and CDR2 YYREEE (reference sequence). The CDR3 has 16 residues. The V gene lost 0 bases and the J gene lost 6 bases, with 15 bases spanning the gap. CDR3 amino acids: CASSLGAGMWPGELFF. CDR3 bases: TGTGCCAGCAGCTTGGGGGCAGGGATGTGGCCCGGGGAGCTGTTTTTT.

The rearrangement joins TRBV7-6 to TRBJ1-6; D remains ambiguous. The V gene lost 1 base and the J gene lost 7 bases, with 20 bases spanning the gap. Germline V gene lookup returns CDR1 SGHVS and CDR2 FNYEAQ. The CDR3 spans 18 residues. The CDR3 DNA reads TGTGCCAGCAGCTTAGGCATGAACAGCGAGGGTATGAATTCACCCCTCCACTTT. Protein sequence: CASSLGMNSEGMNSPLHF.

The chain joins TRBV28 to TRBJ2-4, with D maybe TRBD1 (6 bases). The V gene lost 2 bases and the J gene lost 4 bases, with 15 bases spanning the gap. The CDR3 contains 16 residues. Germline-derived CDR1 and CDR2 are MDHEN and SYDVKM. The chain's CDR3 is CASSLIGWQGKNIQYF. As DNA, the CDR3 is TGTGCCAGCAGTTTAATCGGTTGGCAGGGGAAAAACATTCAGTACTTC.

This chain joins TRBV5-1 and TRBJ1-6; D gene ambiguous. Germline CDR1 SGHRS, CDR2 YFSETQ. Trimming cost V 2 bases and J 8 bases, with 11 bases left between them. This CDR3 has 14 amino acids. The CDR3 loop is CASSFTPVDSPLHF. For the CDR3, the DNA is TGCGCCAGCAGCTTCACGCCGGTAGATTCACCCCTCCACTTT.

The chain recombines TRBV5-1 with TRBJ2-2; 7 bases align to TRBD1. This CDR3 is built from 15 residues. With 4 bases clipped from V and 1 base from J, the junction kept 4 bases outside the gene matches. Germline loops: CDR1 SGHRS, CDR2 YFSETQ. The CDR3 is CASSPTGKNTGELFF. The CDR3, as DNA: TGCGCCAGCAGCCCGACAGGGAAGAACACCGGGGAGCTGTTTTTT.

This chain connects TRBV5-6 to TRBJ1-1; D possibly corresponds to TRBD1 (5 bases). CDR3 size: 19 residues. The germline CDR1 and CDR2 sequences are SGHDT and YYEEEE. V shed 5 bases and J shed 1 base, with 27 bases lying between them. The CDR3 loop reads CASRPGRQRFGAPNTEAFF. DNA for the CDR3: TGTGCCAGCAGGCCGGGGAGACAAAGGTTTGGGGCACCGAACACTGAAGCTTTCTTT.

The V gene is TRBV5-1, the J gene TRBJ1-3, with 7 bases fitting TRBD1. V lost 0 bases and J lost 3; bases outside the gene matches: 3. The CDR3 extends over 15 amino acids. Germline V gene sequence: CDR1 SGHRS, CDR2 YFSETQ. In DNA, the CDR3 is TGCGCCAGCAGCTTGGTCACAGGGGTTGGAAACACCATATATTTT. It is translated as CASSLVTGVGNTIYF.

The gene calls are TRBV15 and TRBJ2-5; D remains ambiguous. Gene TRBJ2-7 matches the end of the DNA better, so the J call may be wrong. Germline CDR1 and CDR2: LNHNV and YYDKDF (reference sequence). The length of the CDR3 is 13 residues. For the CDR3, the DNA is TGTGCCACCAGCAGAGGGACCTCCTACGAGCAGTACTTC. Encoded protein: CATSRGTSYEQYF.

This clone was observed a handful of times. The chain is built from TRBV18 and TRBJ2-7; 7 bases align to TRBD1. Germline V CDR1 and CDR2: KGHSH, LQKENI. The CDR3 spans 14 residues. The V gene end was trimmed by 6 bases and the J gene end by 2 bases; junction bases not matched to a gene: 7. This chain's CDR3 is CASSPYRGTYEQYF. As DNA, the CDR3 is TGTGCCAGCTCGCCCTACAGGGGAACCTACGAGCAGTACTTC.

The chain uses TRBV19 and TRBJ2-5, with TRBD1 matching over 10 bases. Germline V lookup: CDR1 LNHDA, CDR2 SQIVND (reference sequence). V was pared by 6 bases and J by 0 bases, with 7 bases of the junction left unmatched. The CDR3 totals 16 residues. CDR3 sequence (DNA): TGTGCCAGTAGCGATAGGACAGGGGGGTACCAAGAGACCCAGTACTTC. Amino acid sequence: CASSDRTGGYQETQYF.

The V call is TRBV6-1, the J call TRBJ2-1, with D tentatively TRBD1 (5 bases). The germline V and J ends were trimmed by 4 bases and 6 bases, with 10 bases remaining between them. Germline CDR1 is MNHNS and CDR2 is SASEGT. The length of the CDR3 is 13 residues. The CDR3 is CASSAQGGNEQFF. CDR3 in DNA: TGTGCCAGCAGTGCGCAGGGTGGCAATGAGCAGTTCTTC.

The rearrangement joins TRBV7-6 to TRBJ2-2; D remains unclear. Trimming took off 1 base at V and 1 base at J, with 4 bases between the two ends. Germline V gene sequence: CDR1 SGHVS, CDR2 FNYEAQ. This CDR3 is built from 14 residues. CDR3 bases: TGTGCCAGCAGCTTAGGGGGGAACACCGGGGAGCTGTTTTTT. Residues: CASSLGGNTGELFF.

The chain carries TRBV28 and TRBJ2-5; 7 nucleotides line up with TRBD1. The CDR3 runs to 17 residues. CDR1 is MDHEN and CDR2 is SYDVKM in the germline V gene. V lost 6 bases to trimming and J lost 2 bases; unmatched junction nucleotides: 15. The CDR3 DNA is TGTGCCAGCAGATCGAGTCCGACAGGGTCCCCTCAAGAGACCCAGTACTTC. This sequence encodes CASRSSPTGSPQETQYF. Filled out from reference TRBV28 and TRBJ2-5, the complete variable domain reads DVKVTQSSRYLVKRTGEKVFLECVQDMDHENMFWYRQDPGLGLRLIYFSYDVKMKEKGDIPEGYSVSREKKERFSLILESASTNQTSMYLCASRSSPTGSPQETQYFGPGTRLLVL.

The table lists this clone with a count of one. The V and J genes are TRBV11-2 and TRBJ2-1; 10 bases are a match to TRBD1. Germline values: CDR1 SGHAT, CDR2 FQNNGV. The CDR3 sequence is 15 residues long. V lost 5 bases to trimming and J lost 7 bases; unmatched junction nucleotides: 8. The CDR3 region has the DNA TGTGCCAGCAGCGCTCCCCGGGACAGGGGTAATGAGCAGTTCTTC. It encodes CASSAPRDRGNEQFF.

The genes are TRBV4-1 and TRBJ1-5; D is possibly TRBD1 (6 bases). The CDR3 length is 15 residues. V gave up 5 bases and J gave up 7 bases, with 18 bases separating them. Germline V gene sequence: CDR1 MGHRA, CDR2 YSYEKL. CDR3 in amino acids: CASSTSAGGGQPQHF. Here the CDR3 DNA reads TGCGCCAGCAGCACTTCCGCCGGGGGCGGGCAGCCCCAGCATTTT.

This clone was detected only once. One end of the junction does not line up with germline, which may come from a read error. This sample includes further DNA sequences coding for the same CDR3. Written as DNA, the CDR3 is TGTGCTAGCACTCCCGGGACAGGGTCGGTAGCTGAAGCTTTCTTT. It encodes CASTPGTGSVAEAFF. The rearrangement links TRBV2 to TRBJ1-1, with TRBD1 matching over 9 bases. This CDR3 has 15 amino acids. Germline lookup yields CDR1 SNHLY and CDR2 FYNNEI.

This clone has a handful of counts. The rearrangement links TRBV2 to TRBJ1-5; D is ambiguous. The CDR3 consists of 14 residues. In germline, CDR1 is SNHLY, CDR2 FYNNEI. Trimming shortened V by 4 bases and J by 0 bases, and 7 bases separated the two germline ends. CDR3: CASSGRYSNQPQHF. The CDR3 region has the DNA TGTGCCAGCAGTGGTCGCTATAGCAATCAGCCCCAGCATTTT.

V gene TRBV9 combines with J gene TRBJ2-5; unclear D gene. This CDR3 has 13 residues. Deletions cut 0 bases from V and 5 bases from J, with 8 bases between. Germline values: CDR1 SGDLS, CDR2 YYNGEE. This CDR3 reads CASSVGGSETQYF. DNA of the CDR3: TGTGCCAGCAGCGTAGGGGGATCGGAGACCCAGTACTTC.

The J gene is TRBJ2-2, the V gene TRBV11-1, with 9 nucleotides matching TRBD2. From germline, CDR1 is SGHAT and CDR2 FQDESV (reference sequence). Losses at the gene ends were 4 bases for V and 2 bases for J; bases not matched to a gene: 5. The CDR3 runs 16 residues. CDR3 coding DNA: TGTGCCAGCAGCTCAAGCGGGGGGTTCAACACCGGGGAGCTGTTTTTT. Translated, it gives CASSSSGGFNTGELFF.

This chain links TRBV19 with TRBJ1-4; perhaps TRBD1 as D (6 bases). The CDR3 sequence is 18 residues long. Germline CDR1 is LNHDA and CDR2 is SQIVND (reference sequence). V dropped 3 bases and J dropped 7 bases, with 24 bases sitting between them. CDR3 sequence (DNA): TGTGCCAGTAGTATCGAAGGGGGAAGGACTTATCGGGGTGAAAAACTGTTTTTT. It codes for CASSIEGGRTYRGEKLFF.

This clone was counted once. The chain recombines TRBV2 with TRBJ1-5; D unclear. V lost 2 bases and J lost 6, with 8 bases in between. Germline CDR1 and CDR2: SNHLY and FYNNEI. The CDR3 covers 13 residues. The CDR3 nucleotides read TGTGCCAGCAGTGAAAGTCCCGTTCAGCCCCAGCATTTT. This translates into CASSESPVQPQHF.

V gene TRBV2 combines with J gene TRBJ2-1; TRBD2 agrees at 7 bases. Looked up from germline, CDR1 is SNHLY and CDR2 is FYNNEI. The CDR3 runs 15 residues. With 3 bases clipped from V and 5 bases from J, the junction kept 7 bases outside the gene matches. CDR3 in amino acids: CASSERREINNEQFF. CDR3 DNA: TGTGCCAGCAGTGAGAGGCGGGAGATCAACAATGAGCAGTTCTTC.

CDR3 coding DNA: TGTGCCAGCTCACCAGGGGACTTATCCCTCTCCGCGTACTTC. It translates to CASSPGDLSLSAYF. V is TRBV18 and J is TRBJ2-7; tentatively, D is TRBD2 (6 bases). The germline CDR1 and CDR2 sequences are KGHSH and LQKENI. This CDR3 comprises 14 residues. V was pared by 2 bases and J by 12 bases, with 20 bases between.

The V call is TRBV18, the J call TRBJ1-1; possible D gene TRBD1, 5 bases. Trimming shortened V by 3 bases and J by 1 base, and 9 bases separated the two germline ends. Germline-derived CDR1 and CDR2 are KGHSH and LQKENI. The CDR3 has 14 amino acids. CDR3: CASSPRQQNTEAFF. The CDR3 DNA follows: TGTGCCAGCTCACCCAGACAGCAGAACACTGAAGCTTTCTTT.

The genes are TRBV28 and TRBJ2-5; D is perhaps TRBD1 (6 bases). The CDR3 loop spans 15 amino acids. Germline V gives CDR1 MDHEN, CDR2 SYDVKM. Trimming cost V 3 bases and J 2 bases, with 13 bases left between them. This CDR3 reads CASSFQDRFQETQYF. The CDR3 DNA reads TGTGCCAGCAGTTTTCAGGACAGATTTCAAGAGACCCAGTACTTC.

The chain uses TRBV5-5 and TRBJ1-4, with 8 positions matching TRBD1. Germline loops: CDR1 SGHKS, CDR2 YYEKEE (reference sequence). This CDR3 is 15 amino acids long. V was pared by 0 bases and J by 8 bases, with 6 bases of the junction left unmatched. The CDR3 nucleotides read TGTGCCAGCAGCTTGGACGCAGGGGGCTCGGAAAAACTGTTTTTT. Residues: CASSLDAGGSEKLFF.